The T cell receptor (beta chain) described here comes from a study of cytomegalovirus exposure and HLA in healthy donors. The repertoire was sequenced with immunoSEQ multiplex PCR; TCRdb's copy has only in-frame clones and lacks some. The data contain some 140,000 clones, approximately 84% of them singletons. The CDR3 consists of 13 residues. From germline, CDR1 is MDHEN and CDR2 SYDVKM. V lost 3 bases and J lost 3, with 8 bases in between. This clone was found a few times. This TCR came from a man younger than 45 in good health and CMV-seropositive. Sequenced sample: PBMCs. The chain has TRBV28 and TRBJ1-2; no clear D gene. The CDR3 reads CASSFDLDYGYTF. In DNA, the CDR3 is TGTGCCAGCAGTTTTGACCTAGACTATGGCTACACCTTC.